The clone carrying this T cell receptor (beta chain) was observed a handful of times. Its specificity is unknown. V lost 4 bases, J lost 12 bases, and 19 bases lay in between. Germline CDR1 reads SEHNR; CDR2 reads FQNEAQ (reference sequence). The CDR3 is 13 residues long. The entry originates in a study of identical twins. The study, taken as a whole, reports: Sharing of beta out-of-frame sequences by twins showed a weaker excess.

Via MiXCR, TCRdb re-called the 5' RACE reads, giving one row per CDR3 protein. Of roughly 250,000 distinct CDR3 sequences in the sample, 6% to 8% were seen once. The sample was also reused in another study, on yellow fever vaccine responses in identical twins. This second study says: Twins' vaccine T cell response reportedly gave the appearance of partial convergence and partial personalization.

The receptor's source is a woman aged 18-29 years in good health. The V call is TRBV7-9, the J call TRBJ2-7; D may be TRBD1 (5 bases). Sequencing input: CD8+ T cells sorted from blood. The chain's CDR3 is CASSSTTALWLYF. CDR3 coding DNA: TGTGCCAGCAGCTCAACGACAGCCCTGTGGCTGTACTTC.